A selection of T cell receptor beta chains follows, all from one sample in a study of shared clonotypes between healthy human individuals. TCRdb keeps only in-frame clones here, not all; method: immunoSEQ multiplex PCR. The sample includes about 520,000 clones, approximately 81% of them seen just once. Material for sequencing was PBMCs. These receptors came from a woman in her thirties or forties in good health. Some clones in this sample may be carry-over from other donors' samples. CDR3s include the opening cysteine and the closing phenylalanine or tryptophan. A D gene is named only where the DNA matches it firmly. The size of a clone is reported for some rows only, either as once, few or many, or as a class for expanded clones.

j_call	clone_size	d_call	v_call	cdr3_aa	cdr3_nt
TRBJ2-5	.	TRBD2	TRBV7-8	CASSLVGSGSPEETQYF	TGTGCCAGCAGCTTAGTAGGGAGCGGGAGCCCGGAAGAGACCCAGTACTTC
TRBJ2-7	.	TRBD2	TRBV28	CASSMRLAGPAEQYF	TGTGCCAGCAGTATGAGACTAGCGGGACCCGCCGAGCAGTACTTC
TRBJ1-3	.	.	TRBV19	CASSRRGRSSGNTIYF	TGTGCCAGTAGCCGGCGGGGACGGAGCTCTGGAAACACCATATATTTT
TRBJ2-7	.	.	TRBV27	CASSLSTTVLSYEQYF	TGTGCCAGCAGTTTATCGACGACAGTCCTCTCCTACGAGCAGTACTTC
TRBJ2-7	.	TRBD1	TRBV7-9	CASRGDRAHGEQYF	TGTGCCAGCAGGGGTGACAGGGCCCACGGGGAGCAGTACTTC
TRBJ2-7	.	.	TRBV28	CASSLKGYEQYF	TGTGCCAGCAGTTTGAAGGGATACGAGCAGTACTTC
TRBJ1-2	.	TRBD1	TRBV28	CASRSDRGPAKGYTF	TGTGCCAGCAGATCCGACAGGGGCCCCGCGAAGGGCTACACCTTC
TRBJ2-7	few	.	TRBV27	CASSSRQDSWEQYF	TGTGCCAGCAGCTCAAGACAGGACTCCTGGGAGCAGTACTTC
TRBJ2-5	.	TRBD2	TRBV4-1	CASSREGLAGGKETQYF	TGCGCCAGCAGCCGCGAGGGACTAGCGGGAGGGAAAGAGACCCAGTACTTC
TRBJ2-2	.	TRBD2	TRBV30	CACSPGGPSGELFF	TGTGCCTGTTCCCCGGGAGGGCCCAGCGGGGAGCTGTTTTTT
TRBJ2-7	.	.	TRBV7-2	CASSQDRGAPSYEQYF	TGTGCCAGCAGCCAAGATCGAGGAGCGCCCTCCTACGAGCAGTACTTC
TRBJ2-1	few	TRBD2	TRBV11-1	CASSPSGLAGGSSYNEQFF	TGTGCCAGCAGCCCCAGTGGACTAGCGGGAGGGAGCTCCTACAATGAGCAGTTCTTC
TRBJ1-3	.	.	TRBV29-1	CSVEVGGAGNTIYF	TGCAGCGTTGAAGTAGGAGGAGCTGGAAACACCATATATTTT
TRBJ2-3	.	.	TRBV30	CAWSWGASTDTQYF	TGTGCCTGGAGTTGGGGAGCGAGCACAGATACGCAGTATTTT
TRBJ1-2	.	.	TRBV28	CASSSPGYGYTF	TGTGCCAGCAGTTCGCCAGGCTATGGCTACACCTTC
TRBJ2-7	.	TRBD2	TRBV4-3	CASSNGLAGSHEQYF	TGCGCCAGCAGCAACGGACTAGCGGGATCCCACGAGCAGTACTTC
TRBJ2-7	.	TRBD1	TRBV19	CASGKRGQNHEQYF	TGTGCCAGTGGAAAAAGGGGACAGAATCACGAGCAGTACTTC
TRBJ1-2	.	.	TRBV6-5	CATQRGGQGYGYTF	TGTGCCACCCAACGTGGGGGCCAGGGGTATGGCTACACCTTC
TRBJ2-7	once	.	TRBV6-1	CASRAGGNYEQYF	TGTGCCAGTCGGGCGGGTGGAAACTACGAGCAGTACTTC
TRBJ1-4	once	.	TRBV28	CASSRSPFNEKLFF	TGTGCCAGCAGTCGGAGCCCCTTTAATGAAAAACTGTTTTTT
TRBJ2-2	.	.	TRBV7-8	CASSPHTTGELFF	TGTGCCAGCAGCCCCCACACGACCGGGGAGCTGTTTTTT
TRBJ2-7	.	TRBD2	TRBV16	CASSQSLAGVYEQYF	TGTGCCAGCAGCCAATCGCTAGCGGGGGTCTACGAGCAGTACTTC
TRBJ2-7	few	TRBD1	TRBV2	CASRDSSSYEQYF	TGTGCCAGCCGGGACAGTTCCTCCTACGAGCAGTACTTC
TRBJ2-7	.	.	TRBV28	CASSFTRNRPYEQYF	TGTGCCAGCAGTTTCACCAGAAACAGGCCCTACGAGCAGTACTTC
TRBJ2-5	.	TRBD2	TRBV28	CASSLPLAGKTQYF	TGTGCCAGCAGTTTGCCGTTAGCGGGGAAGACCCAGTACTTC
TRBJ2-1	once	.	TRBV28	CASSSGFGGNEQFF	TGTGCCAGCAGTTCTGGATTCGGCGGCAATGAGCAGTTCTTC
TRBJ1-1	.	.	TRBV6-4	CASSVTSNTEAFF	TGTGCCAGCAGTGTGACATCGAACACTGAAGCTTTCTTT
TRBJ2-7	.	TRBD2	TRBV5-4	CASSLLAASSYEQYF	TGTGCCAGCAGCTTGCTAGCGGCAAGCTCCTACGAGCAGTACTTC
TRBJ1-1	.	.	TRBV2	CASSEGQAARPFF	TGTGCCAGCAGTGAGGGGCAGGCCGCCCGCCCTTTCTTT
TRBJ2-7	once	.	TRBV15	CATSRPGGQQYF	TGTGCCACCAGCAGACCCGGAGGTCAGCAGTACTTC
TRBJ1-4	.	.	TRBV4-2	CASSQVVLQGEEKLFF	TGTGCCAGCAGCCAAGTAGTTTTACAAGGGGAGGAAAAACTGTTTTTT
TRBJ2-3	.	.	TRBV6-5	CASSYSLGADTQYF	TGTGCCAGCAGTTACTCTCTGGGGGCAGATACGCAGTATTTT
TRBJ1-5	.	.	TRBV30	CAWSQGTSGQPQHF	TGTGCCTGGAGTCAAGGAACGTCGGGACAGCCCCAGCATTTT
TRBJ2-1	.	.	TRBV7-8	CASSLKLHNEQFF	TGTGCCAGCAGCTTAAAACTTCACAATGAGCAGTTCTTC
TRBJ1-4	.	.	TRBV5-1	CASSLFLNEKLFF	TGCGCCAGCAGTCTGTTTTTAAATGAAAAACTGTTTTTT
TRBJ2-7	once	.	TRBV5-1	CASSFGLAYEQYF	TGCGCCAGCAGCTTCGGACTCGCCTACGAGCAGTACTTC
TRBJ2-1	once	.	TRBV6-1	CASSEWGSSGDYNEQFF	TGTGCCAGCAGTGAATGGGGCTCAAGCGGAGACTACAATGAGCAGTTCTTC
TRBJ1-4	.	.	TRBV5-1	CASSLDPGIGGNEKLFF	TGCGCCAGCAGCTTGGACCCGGGGATTGGGGGTAATGAAAAACTGTTTTTT
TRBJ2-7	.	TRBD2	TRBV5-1	CASSPGTSRSYEQYF	TGCGCCAGCAGCCCCGGGACTAGCCGAAGCTACGAGCAGTACTTC
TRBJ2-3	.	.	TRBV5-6	CASSLGDTQYF	TGTGCCAGCAGCTTGGGAGATACGCAGTATTTT
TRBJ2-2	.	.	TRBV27	CASSLSLRGVELFF	TGTGCCAGCAGTTTATCGTTGCGCGGGGTCGAGCTGTTTTTT
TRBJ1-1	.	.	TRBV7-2	CASSRGGVNTEAFF	TGTGCCAGCAGCCGTGGGGGTGTGAACACTGAAGCTTTCTTT
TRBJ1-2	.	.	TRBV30	CAWSLSNRAVGYTF	TGTGCCTGGAGTCTTTCGAACAGGGCTGTCGGCTACACCTTC
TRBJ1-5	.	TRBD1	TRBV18	CASSAGTDQPQHF	TGTGCCAGCTCAGCCGGGACAGATCAGCCCCAGCATTTT
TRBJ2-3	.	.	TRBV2	CASSGRQHTDTQYF	TGTGCCAGCAGTGGAAGACAGCACACAGATACGCAGTATTTT
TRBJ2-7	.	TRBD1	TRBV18	CASSEGQALYEQYF	TGTGCCAGCTCCGAGGGACAGGCCTTATACGAGCAGTACTTC
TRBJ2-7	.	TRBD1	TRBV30	CAWSVLGQGPEQYF	TGTGCCTGGAGTGTTTTGGGACAGGGTCCCGAGCAGTACTTC
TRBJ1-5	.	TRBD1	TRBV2	CASRTGERPNQPQHF	TGTGCCAGCAGGACAGGGGAACGACCTAATCAGCCCCAGCATTTT
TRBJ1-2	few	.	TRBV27	CASSYIGQTHGYTF	TGTGCCAGCAGTTACATCGGACAGACCCATGGCTACACCTTC
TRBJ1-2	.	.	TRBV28	CASSLGHNYGYTF	TGTGCCAGCAGTTTGGGACACAACTATGGCTACACCTTC
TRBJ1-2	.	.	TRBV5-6	CASRRITAQARNGYTF	TGTGCCAGCAGGAGAATAACCGCGCAGGCGAGGAATGGCTACACCTTC
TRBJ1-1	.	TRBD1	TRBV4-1	CASSRSRDRGFTEAFF	TGCGCCAGCAGCCGCTCCCGGGACAGGGGCTTTACTGAAGCTTTCTTT
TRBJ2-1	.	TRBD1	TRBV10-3	CAISEQGASNEQFF	TGTGCCATCAGTGAACAGGGGGCAAGCAATGAGCAGTTCTTC
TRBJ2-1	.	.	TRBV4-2	CASSQGSLDNEQFF	TGTGCCAGCAGCCAAGGAAGTTTAGACAATGAGCAGTTCTTC
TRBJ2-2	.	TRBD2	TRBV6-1	CASSAPRAGGPTGELFF	TGTGCCAGCAGTGCCCCTAGGGCGGGAGGGCCCACCGGGGAGCTGTTTTTT
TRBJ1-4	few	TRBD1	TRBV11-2	CASSQDLGTGAEKLFF	TGCGCCAGCAGCCAAGATCTTGGGACAGGGGCCGAAAAACTGTTTTTT
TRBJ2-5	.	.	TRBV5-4	CASSSTRTEETQYF	TGTGCCAGCAGCTCAACTCGGACAGAAGAGACCCAGTACTTC
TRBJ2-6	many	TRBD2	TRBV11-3	CASSPRGGTGANVLTF	TGTGCCAGCAGCCCTAGGGGAGGGACTGGGGCCAACGTCCTGACTTTC
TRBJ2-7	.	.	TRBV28	CASSPGSHYEQYF	TGTGCCAGCAGTCCTGGGTCCCACTACGAGCAGTACTTC